Listed below are T cell receptor beta chains from one sample, sequenced in a study of regulatory T cells in long-lasting Graves disease. A single record per CDR3 protein comes from TCRdb applying MiXCR to the multiplex PCR reads. The top ten hold over 8.5% of the sample, which has almost 450,000 distinct CDR3 sequences, 15% to 20% seen once. This same sample was also part of a study on T cells in Graves' hyperthyroidism and ophthalmopathy.

The input for sequencing was peripheral blood mononuclear cells (PBMCs), taken at new diagnosis, from a patient treated with antithyroid drugs. These receptor sequences come from a woman aged 25 to 39 with Graves disease. Each CDR3 is given with its conserved first and last residue. Fields, in order: V gene, J gene, CDR3 protein.

V: TRBV6-2/TRBV6-3; J: TRBJ2-1; CDR3: CASSSGPLTIYNEQFF
V: TRBV3-1; J: TRBJ2-7; CDR3: CASSQEYYEQYF
V: TRBV29-1; J: TRBJ2-1; CDR3: CSVEAMGHDRGHYNEQFF
V: TRBV20-1; J: TRBJ2-5; CDR3: CSAGGTTLEETQYF
V: TRBV4-3; J: TRBJ2-7; CDR3: CASSQEASGQGFYEQYF
V: TRBV12-3/TRBV12-4; J: TRBJ2-7; CDR3: CASSSPGQDSYEQYF
V: TRBV20-1; J: TRBJ2-1; CDR3: CSARDSLANEQFF
V: TRBV15; J: TRBJ2-6; CDR3: CATKIQGTGANVLTF
V: TRBV9; J: TRBJ2-1; CDR3: CASSVEGAGEQFF
V: TRBV6-1; J: TRBJ1-5; CDR3: CASTLYPSGQPQHF
V: TRBV3-1; J: TRBJ2-1; CDR3: CASGRGWNEQFF
V: TRBV20-1; J: TRBJ2-1; CDR3: CSATGQGVYNEQFF
V: TRBV2; J: TRBJ1-3; CDR3: CASKPGLGNTIYF
V: TRBV3-1; J: TRBJ2-1; CDR3: CASSHENRAIYNEQFF
V: TRBV6-1; J: TRBJ1-5; CDR3: CATSGTGGRGGQPQHF
V: TRBV19; J: TRBJ1-2; CDR3: CASEDPGIIGYTF
V: TRBV7-2; J: TRBJ2-1; CDR3: CASSPRPSGRDYNEQFF
V: TRBV7-3; J: TRBJ2-7; CDR3: CASSLNGRTGELIGSYEQYF
V: TRBV6-1; J: TRBJ1-5; CDR3: CASRIAGQPQHF
V: TRBV24-1; J: TRBJ2-6; CDR3: CATSDLKAGANVLTF
V: TRBV4-2; J: TRBJ2-3; CDR3: CASSQAAPVSYTQYF
V: TRBV10-1; J: TRBJ2-7; CDR3: CASSEGVPRGYEQYF
V: TRBV20-1; J: TRBJ2-5; CDR3: CSATGTSGRSQETQYF
V: TRBV20-1; J: TRBJ1-5; CDR3: CSAREGGRLYRNQPQHF